Listed below are T cell receptor beta chains from one sample, sequenced in a study of blood T cells in healthy people across ages. TCRdb recomputed calls from the 5' RACE reads with MiXCR, one row per CDR3 protein. The table records about 1.1 million distinct CDR3 sequences, around two fifths of them present only once. The sequencing sample was made of blood. Source of these receptors: a man between 18 and 29 years old in good health. Each CDR3 is given with its conserved first and last residue. D genes are given only for firm matches. Expanded clones get a size class; other rows say once, few or many, or leave the size out.

d_call,v_call,clone_size,j_call,cdr3_aa,cdr3_nt
TRBD1,TRBV5-1,-,TRBJ1-5,CASSGLNPDATGDSNQPQHF,TGCGCCAGCAGCGGGCTCAATCCGGACGCGACAGGGGATAGCAATCAGCCCCAGCATTTT
-,TRBV2,few,TRBJ1-1,CASRLGVNTEAFF,TGTGCCAGCAGACTCGGTGTGAACACTGAAGCTTTCTTT
TRBD2,TRBV20-1,-,TRBJ2-3,CSARDPGTSETDTQYF,TGCAGTGCTAGGGACCCCGGGACTAGCGAAACAGATACGCAGTATTTT
TRBD2,TRBV5-1,-,TRBJ2-1,CASSTGTSGGANEQFF,TGCGCCAGCAGCACCGGGACTAGCGGGGGGGCAAATGAGCAGTTCTTC
-,TRBV4-1,-,TRBJ2-3,CASSLGHGGPDTQYF,TGCGCCAGCAGCCTTGGCCACGGGGGTCCAGATACGCAGTATTTT
TRBD1,TRBV2,-,TRBJ2-1,CASISDRGLTYNEQFF,TGTGCCAGCATCTCAGACAGGGGGCTTACCTACAATGAGCAGTTCTTC
-,TRBV7-2,few,TRBJ1-1,CASGLRSTEAFF,TGTGCCAGCGGCTTAAGAAGTACTGAAGCTTTCTTT
-,TRBV6-2/TRBV6-3,few,TRBJ2-3,CASSYSVPTGTDTQYF,TGTGCCAGCAGTTACAGCGTACCTACGGGCACAGATACGCAGTATTTT
-,TRBV9,few,TRBJ2-7,CASSTSLMSSYEQYF,TGTGCCAGCAGCACAAGCTTAATGAGCTCCTACGAGCAGTACTTC
-,TRBV7-3,-,TRBJ1-1,CASSAKSTGTEAFF,TGTGCCAGCAGCGCAAAATCGACAGGCACTGAAGCTTTCTTT
TRBD1,TRBV28,-,TRBJ2-2,CASSQPGQGNTGELFF,TGTGCCAGCAGTCAGCCGGGACAGGGGAACACCGGGGAGCTGTTTTTT
-,TRBV27,few,TRBJ2-1,CASSLSPGAYNEQFF,TGTGCCAGCAGTTTATCCCCGGGGGCATACAATGAGCAGTTCTTC
TRBD1,TRBV9,-,TRBJ2-5,CASSPRTSQGVQETQYF,TGTGCCAGCAGCCCCAGGACATCCCAGGGGGTACAAGAGACCCAGTACTTC